This T cell receptor (beta chain) was captured in a study of T cell responses to AZD1222 COVID-19 vaccine. Background on the study: Second doses that came at about 4 or about 12 weeks were put together.

This clone was observed many times. As yet, its antigen is unknown. General study results and limits: Regions 160-218 and 743-854 dominated among vaccine-associated CD4 TCRs spanning spike. Females made up more of the donors, who were largely white British, and clonal diversity may have come out too low. AZD1222 recipients seropositive at baseline numbered only six or seven.

The J segment lost 1 base and the V segment lost 1 base, leaving 1 base of the junction unmatched. CDR3 length: 16 residues. Germline V lookup: CDR1 LGHNA, CDR2 YNFKEQ. Sequencing used immunoSEQ multiplex PCR; TCRdb keeps in-frame clones, though not all of them. This sample has about 160,000 clones, with 85% to 90% found just once. This specimen was peripheral blood, taken on day 0 of AZD1222 vaccination. The chain combines TRBV4-2 with TRBJ2-3; 11 bases map to TRBD2. This clonotype originated in an adult in good health. The CDR3 spells CASSQVLAGGTDTQYF. The CDR3 nucleotides read TGTGCCAGCAGCCAAGTACTAGCGGGAGGCACAGATACGCAGTATTTT.